Shown below are 24 T cell receptor beta chains from a single sample sequenced in a study of spatial heterogeneity in lung cancer. The time point is: sample taken at primary tumor resection. Whole RNA from tumor, nontumor lung or frozen PBMC was sequenced unsorted. TCRdb fed the 5' RACE reads into MiXCR, producing one record per CDR3 protein. The repertoire holds approximately 22,000 distinct CDR3 sequences, with about 4.3% as singletons. Sequences were derived from PBMCs, sampled at surgery. The receptor set was obtained from a male donor with early-stage non-small cell lung cancer.

The chain links TRBV11-2 to TRBJ2-7, with D unresolved. The germline V gene encodes CDR1 SGHAT and CDR2 FQNNGV. The CDR3 is 12 residues long. The V gene lost 3 bases and the J gene lost 6 bases, with 9 bases spanning the gap. For the CDR3, the DNA is TGTGCCAGCAGCTTGTCGGACCGCGAGCAGTACTTC. This gives the protein CASSLSDREQYF. Using reference TRBV11-2 and TRBJ2-7 for the parts outside the CDR3, the full variable domain is EAGVAQSPRYKIIEKRQSVAFWCNPISGHATLYWYQQILGQGPKLLIQFQNNGVVDDSQLPKDRFSAERLKGVDSTLKIQPAKLEDSAVYLCASSLSDREQYFGPGTRLTVT.

This clonotype has a count of ten or more. V gene TRBV2 combines with J gene TRBJ2-7; unclear D gene. Germline assignment: CDR1 SNHLY and CDR2 FYNNEI. CDR3 length: 13 residues. V was cut by 7 bases and J by 4 bases, with 14 bases left in between. CDR3 sequence: CASKESQNYEQYF. The CDR3, as DNA: TGTGCCAGCAAGGAGAGTCAAAATTACGAGCAGTACTTC.

This clonotype was found many times. The rearrangement uses TRBV11-2 and TRBJ2-1; tentative D call: TRBD1 (6 bases). Germline V lookup: CDR1 SGHAT, CDR2 FQNNGV. This CDR3 contains 16 residues. V was pared by 5 bases and J by 5 bases, with 19 bases between. The CDR3 DNA is TGTGCCAGCAGCACTCAGGGGTTACGAGGGAACAATGAGCAGTTCTTC. This encodes CASSTQGLRGNNEQFF.

This clonotype was detected a few times. The chain combines TRBV29-1 with TRBJ1-1; a weak D match, TRBD1 (6 bases). Germline assignment: CDR1 SQVTM and CDR2 ANQGSEA. This CDR3 spans 13 amino acids. V lost 3 bases, J lost 8 bases, and 16 bases lay in between. This CDR3 reads CSVERTVGSEAFF. In DNA form, the CDR3 reads TGCAGCGTTGAGCGGACAGTGGGGTCGGAAGCTTTCTTT.

In the case of this clonotype: Possible read error: a much larger clone is one base away. The V call is TRBV27, the J call TRBJ1-5; TRBD1 might be the D (5 bases). The CDR3 covers 15 residues. Germline loops: CDR1 MNHEY, CDR2 SMNVEV (reference sequence). Trimming took 8 bases from V and 2 from J, leaving 16 bases between them. The CDR3, as DNA: TGTGCCAGCTCCTATGTAGGGGTAGGCAATCAGCCCCAGCATTTT. This codes for CASSYVGVGNQPQHF.

This clonotype has at least ten counts. V gene TRBV5-1 combines with J gene TRBJ2-5; D is unresolved. Per the germline V gene, CDR1 is SGHRS and CDR2 is YFSETQ. Trimming pared 7 bases from V and 5 bases from J, leaving 9 bases between. The CDR3 has 11 amino acids. The CDR3, as DNA: TGCGCCAGCTCACTTGAGGAGACCCAGTACTTC. Translated, it gives CASSLEETQYF.

At least ten counts were recorded for this clonotype. J is TRBJ2-2 and V is TRBV12-3 or TRBV12-4; unclear D gene. With 1 base removed from V and 0 bases from J, the gap between germline ends came to 6 bases. CDR3 length: 15 residues. The chain's CDR3 is CASSLGQPNTGELFF. In DNA, the CDR3 is TGTGCCAGCAGTTTAGGGCAGCCGAACACCGGGGAGCTGTTTTTT.

This clonotype was counted many times. CDR3 nucleotides: TGTGCCAGCAGCGTAGAGCCAGGTCCCCATCAGCCCCAGCATTTT. Translated: CASSVEPGPHQPQHF. The chain employs TRBV9 and TRBJ1-5; D is undetermined. The CDR3 is 15 amino acids. Germline CDR1 reads SGDLS; CDR2 reads YYNGEE. Between the trimmed V and J ends, which lost 0 bases and 5 bases, there was a span of 12 bases.

This clonotype has ten or more counts. The gene calls are TRBV6-5 and TRBJ2-1; D may correspond to TRBD1 or TRBD2 (6 bases each). Germline V gene sequence: CDR1 MNHEY, CDR2 SVGAGI. The CDR3 runs 15 residues. V was pared by 0 bases and J by 7 bases, with 13 bases between. CDR3 DNA: TGTGCCAGCAGTTACTCCTACAGGGAGGTGAATGAGCAGTTCTTC. Protein product: CASSYSYREVNEQFF.

This clonotype was counted at least ten times. This rearrangement joins TRBV11-2 to TRBJ2-7; 9 positions match TRBD1. Germline assignment: CDR1 SGHAT and CDR2 FQNNGV. With 5 bases clipped from V and 3 bases from J, the junction kept 11 bases outside the gene matches. The CDR3 is made up of 16 amino acids. The CDR3 bases are TGTGCCAGCAGCCCGACCGGGACAGGGAAGTTCTACGAGCAGTACTTC. Protein product: CASSPTGTGKFYEQYF.

This clonotype was seen at least ten times. V is TRBV20-1 and J is TRBJ2-1; 8 nucleotides line up with TRBD2. CDR1 is DFQATT and CDR2 is SNEGSKA in the germline V gene (reference sequence). CDR3 length: 16 amino acids. J gave up 11 bases and V 0 bases, and 15 bases lay outside the gene matches. CDR3 nucleotides: TGCAGTGCTAGAGATTTCTCCAGAATCGGGGGGGCTAAGCAGTTCTTC. Encoded protein: CSARDFSRIGGAKQFF.

This clonotype has only a few counts. Mismatch with germline at one junction end may stem from a read error. This chain links TRBV7-3 with TRBJ1-6; D is ambiguous. The CDR3 runs 13 residues. Germline lookup yields CDR1 SGHTA and CDR2 FQGTGA. CDR3 sequence reads: CASSPHNNSSLHF. The CDR3 bases are TGTGCCAGCAGCCCGCATAATAATTCATCCCTCCACTTT.

This chain uses TRBV6-6 with TRBJ2-7; 9 nucleotides match TRBD2. Per germline, CDR1 MNHNY and CDR2 SVGAGI (reference sequence). Trimming cost V 5 bases and J 9 bases; bases outside gene matches: 14. The CDR3 runs to 15 residues. The CDR3 here is CASSQNSGSILGQYF. As DNA, the CDR3 is TGTGCCAGCAGTCAAAATAGCGGGAGTATTCTAGGGCAGTACTTC.

This clonotype was observed many times. The V call is TRBV7-9, the J call TRBJ1-1; no clear D. The germline gives CDR1 SEHNR, CDR2 FQNEAQ (reference sequence). CDR3 length equals 11 residues. The V end lost 6 bases, the J end lost 1 base, and 3 bases lay between the germline ends. The CDR3 sequence is CASRSNTEAFF. CDR3 DNA: TGTGCCAGCAGGTCGAACACTGAAGCTTTCTTT.

This clonotype has ten or more counts. This sequence joins TRBV7-3 and TRBJ2-7; possible D gene TRBD2, 6 bases. The CDR3 has 13 amino acids. The V gene's germline CDR1 is SGHTA and CDR2 FQGTGA. The germline V and J ends were trimmed by 5 bases and 1 base, with 9 bases remaining between them. CDR3 nucleotides: TGTGCCAGCAGCCGGGACTCGTCCTACGAGCAGTACTTC. This codes for CASSRDSSYEQYF.

This clonotype was counted ten times or more. J is TRBJ2-4 and V is TRBV12-3 or TRBV12-4, with D hard to call. V was cut by 2 bases and J by 9 bases, with 14 bases left in between. The CDR3 sequence is 14 residues long. The CDR3 is CASSLRSLVGIQYF. The CDR3 nucleotides are TGTGCCAGCAGTTTAAGGAGTTTAGTGGGCATTCAGTACTTC.

This clonotype was seen repeatedly, ten times or more. This sequence joins TRBV7-9 and TRBJ2-3, with 11 bases aligning to TRBD2. Germline assignment: CDR1 SEHNR and CDR2 FQNEAQ (reference sequence). The CDR3 is 14 amino acids. After removal of 3 bases from V and 6 bases from J, the junction contained 2 bases not matched to a gene. CDR3 loop: CASSFGTSGDTQYF. The CDR3 DNA reads as TGTGCCAGCAGCTTCGGGACTAGCGGTGATACGCAGTATTTT.

This clonotype was found many times. The chain carries TRBV7-9 and TRBJ2-2; TRBD1 agrees at 7 bases. CDR1 and CDR2 (germline): SEHNR, FQNEAQ (reference sequence). J gave up 6 bases and V 10 bases, and 17 bases lay outside the gene matches. CDR3 length: 16 residues. Here the CDR3 DNA reads TGTGCCATCGAAAGACAGGGAAGTCTTTATTCCGGGGAGCTGTTTTTT. This sequence encodes CAIERQGSLYSGELFF.

This clonotype came up many times. V usage is TRBV29-1 and J usage is TRBJ1-1; D is uncertain. V lost 5 bases, J lost 3 bases, and 4 bases lay in between. This CDR3 is built from 10 residues. Germline V lookup: CDR1 SQVTM, CDR2 ANQGSEA. CDR3 loop: CSVFDTEAFF. The DNA for the CDR3 is TGCAGCGTTTTTGACACTGAAGCTTTCTTT.

In its sample, this clonotype was seen many times. The rearrangement joins TRBV20-1 to TRBJ2-3; TRBD1 matches at 12 bases. With V trimmed by 6 bases and J by 6 bases, 7 bases remained unmatched. In germline, CDR1 is DFQATT, CDR2 SNEGSKA (reference sequence). The CDR3 contains 14 residues. The DNA for the CDR3 is TGCAGTGCGGACGGGACAGGGGGCCTGGATACGCAGTATTTT. Translating it yields CSADGTGGLDTQYF.

This clonotype showed up many times. V and J are TRBV2 and TRBJ1-1; the D is unclear. From germline, CDR1 is SNHLY and CDR2 FYNNEI. The CDR3 spans 14 residues. V dropped 3 bases and J dropped 9 bases, with 17 bases sitting between them. CDR3 bases: TGTGCCAGCAGTGATGGGTCCTTGGTATCTAAAGCTTTCTTT. This codes for CASSDGSLVSKAFF.

Details on this clonotype: Since a much larger clone is just one base distant, this may be a read error. This rearrangement joins TRBV27 to TRBJ1-2; 8 nucleotides match TRBD1. Germline V gives CDR1 MNHEY, CDR2 SMNVEV (reference sequence). The CDR3 spans 14 residues. The CDR3 loop reads CASSEGQANYSYTF. CDR3 coding DNA: TGTGCCAGCAGTGAGGGACAGGCGAACTATAGCTACACCTTC.

This clonotype was seen only a few times. A much larger clone is a single base away; this may be a read error. This sequence joins TRBV5-1 and TRBJ2-6; perhaps TRBD1 as D (6 bases). Germline V CDR1 and CDR2: SGHRS, YFSETQ. The CDR3 loop spans 18 amino acids. This CDR3 is CASRPKTGSSSEANVLTF. Here the CDR3 DNA reads TGCGCCAGCAGGCCCAAAACAGGGAGCTCCTCTGAGGCCAACGTCCTGACTTTC.

This clonotype showed up many times. The chain is built from TRBV7-2 and TRBJ2-7, with 9 bases identical to TRBD2. The germline V gene encodes CDR1 SGHTA and CDR2 FQGNSA. The CDR3 consists of 19 residues. The J segment lost 0 bases and the V segment lost 0 bases, leaving 12 bases of the junction unmatched. This chain's CDR3 is CASSLARFTSGGSSYEQYF. CDR3 bases: TGTGCCAGCAGCTTAGCTCGGTTTACCAGCGGGGGGAGCTCCTACGAGCAGTACTTC.